These T cell receptor beta chains were read from a single sample in a study of human T cells and chemical hapten exposure. In TCRdb, the RACE reads were re-called with MiXCR into one record per CDR3 protein. The sample records more than 100,000 distinct CDR3 sequences, approximately 15% being singletons. The sample here was whole blood, taken in connection with sensitization to the hapten diphenylcyclopropenone (DPC). These receptors were collected from a man younger than 35 with alopecia areata. Some clones in this sample may be carry-over from other donors' samples. Both conserved end residues are part of each CDR3.

V: TRBV7-6
CDR3: CASSVTSPDTQYF

V: TRBV4-3
CDR3: CASSQVLRRTGGEQYF

V: TRBV7-9
CDR3: CASSITQANTGELFF

V: TRBV5-4
CDR3: CASRGWTGTGELFF

V: TRBV7-2
CDR3: CASQEFDAQYF

V: TRBV3-1
CDR3: CASSQVAGRTEAFF

V: TRBV7-8
CDR3: CASSLGGTAMNTEAFF

V: TRBV10-3
CDR3: CAISESGTGITDTQYF

V: TRBV6-6
CDR3: CASSYSPSAYQPQHF

V: TRBV21-1
CDR3: CASSNWIHRGPHNEQFF